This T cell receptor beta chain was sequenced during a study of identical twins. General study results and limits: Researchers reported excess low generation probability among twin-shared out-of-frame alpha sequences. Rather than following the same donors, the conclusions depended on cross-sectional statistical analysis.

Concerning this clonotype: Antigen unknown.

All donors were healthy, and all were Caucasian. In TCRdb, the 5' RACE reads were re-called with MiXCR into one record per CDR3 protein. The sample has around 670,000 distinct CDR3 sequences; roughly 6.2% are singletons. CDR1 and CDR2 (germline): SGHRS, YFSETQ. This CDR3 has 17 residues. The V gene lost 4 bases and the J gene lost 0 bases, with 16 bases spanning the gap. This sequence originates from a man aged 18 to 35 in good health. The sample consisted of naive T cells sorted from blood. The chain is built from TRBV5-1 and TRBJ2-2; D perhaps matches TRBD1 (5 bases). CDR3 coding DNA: TGCGCCAGCAGCCCATGGACATTAAGTTCGAACACCGGGGAGCTGTTTTTT. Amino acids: CASSPWTLSSNTGELFF. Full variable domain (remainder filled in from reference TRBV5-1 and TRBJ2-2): KAGVTQTPRYLIKTRGQQVTLSCSPISGHRSVSWYQQTPGQGLQFLFEYFSETQRNKGNFPGRFSGRQFSNSRSEMNVSTLELGDSALYLCASSPWTLSSNTGELFFGEGSRLTVL.